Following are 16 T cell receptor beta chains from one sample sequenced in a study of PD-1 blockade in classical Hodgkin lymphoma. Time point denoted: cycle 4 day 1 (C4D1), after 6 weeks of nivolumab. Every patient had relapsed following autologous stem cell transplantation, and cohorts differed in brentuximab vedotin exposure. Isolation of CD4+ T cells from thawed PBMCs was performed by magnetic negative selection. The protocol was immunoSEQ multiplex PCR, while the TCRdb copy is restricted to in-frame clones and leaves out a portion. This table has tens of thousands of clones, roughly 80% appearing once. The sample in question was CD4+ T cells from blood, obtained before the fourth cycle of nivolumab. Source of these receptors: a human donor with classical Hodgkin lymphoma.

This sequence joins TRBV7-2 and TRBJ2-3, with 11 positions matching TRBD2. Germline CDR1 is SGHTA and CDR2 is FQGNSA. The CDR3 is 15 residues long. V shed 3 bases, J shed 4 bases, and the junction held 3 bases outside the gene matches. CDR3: CASSFVAGGSDTQYF. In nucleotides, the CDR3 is TGTGCCAGCAGCTTCGTAGCGGGGGGGTCAGATACGCAGTATTTT.

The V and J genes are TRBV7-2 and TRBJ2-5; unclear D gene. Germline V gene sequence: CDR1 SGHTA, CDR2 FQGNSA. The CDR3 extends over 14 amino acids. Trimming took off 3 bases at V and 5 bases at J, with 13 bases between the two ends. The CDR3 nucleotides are TGTGCCAGCAGCTTCGAAAGTAGATTCGAGACCCAGTACTTC. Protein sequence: CASSFESRFETQYF.

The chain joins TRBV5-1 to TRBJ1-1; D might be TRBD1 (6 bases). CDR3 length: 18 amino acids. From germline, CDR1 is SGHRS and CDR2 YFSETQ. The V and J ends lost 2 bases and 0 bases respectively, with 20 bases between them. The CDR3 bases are TGCGCCAGCAGCTTCTCACCCTCCGGGACAAGTATGAACACTGAAGCTTTCTTT. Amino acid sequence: CASSFSPSGTSMNTEAFF.

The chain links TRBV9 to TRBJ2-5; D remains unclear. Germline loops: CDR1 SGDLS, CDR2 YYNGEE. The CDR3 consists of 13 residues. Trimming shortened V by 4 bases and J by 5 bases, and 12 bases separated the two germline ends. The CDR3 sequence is CASSLSPGETQYF. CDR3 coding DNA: TGTGCCAGCAGCTTAAGCCCCGGCGAGACCCAGTACTTC.

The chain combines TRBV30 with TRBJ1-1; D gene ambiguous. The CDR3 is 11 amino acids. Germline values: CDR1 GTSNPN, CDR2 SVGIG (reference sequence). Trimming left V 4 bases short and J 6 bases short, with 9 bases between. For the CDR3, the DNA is TGTGCCTGGACACGGAGCGCTGAAGCTTTCTTT. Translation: CAWTRSAEAFF.

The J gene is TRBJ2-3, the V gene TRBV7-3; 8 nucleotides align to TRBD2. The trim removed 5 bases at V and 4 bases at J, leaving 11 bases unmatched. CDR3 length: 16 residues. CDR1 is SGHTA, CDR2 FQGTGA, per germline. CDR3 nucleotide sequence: TGTGCCAGCAGCACCCCCTCAACGGGGGGGCCAGATACGCAGTATTTT. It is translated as CASSTPSTGGPDTQYF.

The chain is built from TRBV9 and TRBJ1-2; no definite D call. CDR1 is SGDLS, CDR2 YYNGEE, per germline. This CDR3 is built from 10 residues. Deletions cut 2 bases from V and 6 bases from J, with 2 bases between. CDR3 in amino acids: CASSVDGYTF. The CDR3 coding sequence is TGTGCCAGCAGCGTCGATGGCTACACCTTC.

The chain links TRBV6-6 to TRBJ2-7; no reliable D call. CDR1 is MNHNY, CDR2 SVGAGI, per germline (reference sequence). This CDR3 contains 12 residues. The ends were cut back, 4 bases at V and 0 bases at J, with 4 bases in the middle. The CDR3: CASSSSSYEQYF. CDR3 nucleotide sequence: TGTGCCAGCAGTTCGAGCTCCTACGAGCAGTACTTC.

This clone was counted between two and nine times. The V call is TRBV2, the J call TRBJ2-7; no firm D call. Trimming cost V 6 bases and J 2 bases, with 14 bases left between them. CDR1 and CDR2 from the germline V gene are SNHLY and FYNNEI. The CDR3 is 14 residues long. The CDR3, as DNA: TGTGCCAGCAGCGCAGGATATAACACCTACGAGCAGTACTTC. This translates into CASSAGYNTYEQYF.

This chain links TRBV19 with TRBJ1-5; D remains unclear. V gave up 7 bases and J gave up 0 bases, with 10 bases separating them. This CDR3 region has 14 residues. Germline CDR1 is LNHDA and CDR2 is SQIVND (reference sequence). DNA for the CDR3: TGTGCCAGTACCTCCGGGGTTAGCAATCAGCCCCAGCATTTT. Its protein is CASTSGVSNQPQHF. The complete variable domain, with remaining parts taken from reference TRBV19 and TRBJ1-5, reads DGGITQSPKYLFRKEGQNVTLSCEQNLNHDAMYWYRQDPGQGLRLIYYSQIVNDFQKGDIAEGYSVSREKKESFPLTVTSAQKNPTAFYLCASTSGVSNQPQHFGDGTRLSIL.

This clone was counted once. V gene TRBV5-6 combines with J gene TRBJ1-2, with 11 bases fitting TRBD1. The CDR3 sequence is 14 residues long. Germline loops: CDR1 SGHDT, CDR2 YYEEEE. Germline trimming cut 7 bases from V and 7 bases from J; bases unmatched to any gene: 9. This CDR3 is CASGSGTGGSGYTF. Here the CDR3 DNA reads TGTGCCAGCGGGTCCGGGACAGGGGGTTCTGGCTACACCTTC.

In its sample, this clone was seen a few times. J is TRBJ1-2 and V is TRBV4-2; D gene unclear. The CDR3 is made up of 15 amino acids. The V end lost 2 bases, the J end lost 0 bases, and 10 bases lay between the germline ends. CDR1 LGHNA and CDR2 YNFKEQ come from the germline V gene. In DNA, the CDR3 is TGTGCCAGCAGCCAAATCGAGGGAGCTAACTATGGCTACACCTTC. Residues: CASSQIEGANYGYTF.

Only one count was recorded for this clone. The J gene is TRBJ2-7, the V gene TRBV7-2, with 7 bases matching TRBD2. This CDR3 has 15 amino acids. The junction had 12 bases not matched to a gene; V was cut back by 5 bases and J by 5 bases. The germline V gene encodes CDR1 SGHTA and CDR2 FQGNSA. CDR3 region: CASSHTQAGRNEQYF. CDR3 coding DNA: TGTGCCAGCAGCCATACGCAAGCGGGGAGGAACGAGCAGTACTTC.

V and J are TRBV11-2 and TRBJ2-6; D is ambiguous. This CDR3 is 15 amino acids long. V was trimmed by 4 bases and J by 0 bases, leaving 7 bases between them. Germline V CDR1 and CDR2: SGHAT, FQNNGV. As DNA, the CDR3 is TGTGCCAGCAGCTGGACCCGCTCTGGGGCCAACGTCCTGACTTTC. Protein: CASSWTRSGANVLTF.

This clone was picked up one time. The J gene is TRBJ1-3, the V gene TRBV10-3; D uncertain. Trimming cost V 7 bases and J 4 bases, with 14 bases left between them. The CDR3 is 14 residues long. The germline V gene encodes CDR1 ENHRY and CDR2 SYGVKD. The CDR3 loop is CAITSGGGGNTIYF. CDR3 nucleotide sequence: TGTGCCATCACCTCAGGCGGAGGAGGAAACACCATATATTTT.

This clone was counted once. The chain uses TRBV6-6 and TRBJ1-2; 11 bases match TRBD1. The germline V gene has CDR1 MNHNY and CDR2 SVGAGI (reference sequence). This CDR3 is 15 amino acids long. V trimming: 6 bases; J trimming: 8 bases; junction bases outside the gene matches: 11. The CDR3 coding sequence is TGTGCCAGCAGGGCGGATGGACAGGGGGCGGGAGGCTACACCTTC. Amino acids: CASRADGQGAGGYTF.